This T cell receptor (beta chain) was observed in a study of blood T cell repertoires in COVID-19. As for the study in general: The study drew acute and convalescent COVID-19 samples from the United States, Italy and Spain. PBMCs, B-cell-depleted T cells, or T cells were the source of the cDNA or gDNA that made up the material.

The CDR3 extends over 15 amino acids. Germline-derived CDR1 and CDR2 are SGHRS and YFSETQ. V lost 4 bases and J 5 bases, leaving 19 bases between the germline ends. Per the original methods: Reference gene primers were amplified, and this amplification served to estimate nucleated cell counts. Here immunoSEQ multiplex PCR was the method, and the copy in TCRdb shows in-frame clones only, minus some. The V and J calls and the clone size are those of that table, but D and trimming were determined from the DNA. The data hold over 300,000 clones, with around 90% observed a single time. The sample comprised peripheral blood. The source is a man between 35 and 55 years old with acute or convalescent COVID-19. The rearrangement uses TRBV5-1 and TRBJ2-7, with TRBD2 as a possible D gene (6 bases). CDR3 DNA sequence: TGCGCCAGCAGCCCTCTGCCCGGGAGAGTTAACGAGCAGTACTTC. Translated: CASSPLPGRVNEQYF. Filled out from reference TRBV5-1 and TRBJ2-7, the complete variable domain reads KAGVTQTPRYLIKTRGQQVTLSCSPISGHRSVSWYQQTPGQGLQFLFEYFSETQRNKGNFPGRFSGRQFSNSRSEMNVSTLELGDSALYLCASSPLPGRVNEQYFGPGTRLTVT.